Below, 25 T cell receptor beta chains from the same sample are listed, as sequenced in a study of OX40 agonist ivuxolimab in advanced cancers. Sequenced by immunoSEQ multiplex PCR; TCRdb stores in-frame clones only, minus some. Of 15,000 to 20,000 clones listed, 60% to 85% are singletons. Sequenced material: CD4+ or CD8+ T cells sorted from blood, taken in a trial of the OX40 agonist ivuxolimab. Source of these receptors: an adult with an advanced solid tumor such as melanoma, head and neck, liver or kidney cancer.

The CDR3 here is CASSLSGSGAEETQYF. The CDR3 nucleotides read TGTGCCAGCAGCTTATCTGGTAGCGGGGCAGAAGAGACCCAGTACTTC. This chain joins TRBV7-3 and TRBJ2-5; TRBD2 agrees at 8 bases. In germline, CDR1 is SGHTA, CDR2 FQGTGA. The CDR3 totals 16 residues. Losses at the gene ends were 2 bases for V and 3 bases for J; bases not matched to a gene: 8.

In its sample, this clone was seen a few times. This chain links TRBV7-9 with TRBJ2-2, with D perhaps TRBD2 (5 bases). CDR3 length equals 12 residues. V was trimmed by 9 bases and J by 4 bases, leaving 9 bases between them. The germline CDR1 and CDR2 sequences are SEHNR and FQNEAQ (reference sequence). CDR3 in amino acids: CASDGSTGELFF. CDR3 coding DNA: TGTGCCAGTGATGGGAGCACCGGGGAGCTGTTTTTT.

This chain joins TRBV7-9 and TRBJ2-3; 7 nucleotides line up with TRBD2. V dropped 2 bases and J dropped 0; count of bases not matched to a gene: 8. Looked up from germline, CDR1 is SEHNR and CDR2 is FQNEAQ (reference sequence). CDR3 size: 17 residues. CDR3 sequence reads: CASSLPPVAGSTDTQYF. CDR3 nucleotide sequence: TGTGCCAGCAGCTTACCTCCCGTAGCGGGTAGCACAGATACGCAGTATTTT.

This sequence joins TRBV9 and TRBJ2-5, with a tentative D call TRBD1 (5 bases). Trimming shortened V by 0 bases and J by 1 base, and 7 bases separated the two germline ends. The CDR3 totals 14 residues. Germline V gene data show CDR1 as SGDLS and CDR2 as YYNGEE. Here the CDR3 reads CASSVGGSQETQYF. Here the CDR3 DNA reads TGTGCCAGCAGCGTAGGGGGCAGCCAAGAGACCCAGTACTTC. Together with reference TRBV9 and TRBJ2-5, the CDR3 gives the full variable domain: DSGVTQTPKHLITATGQRVTLRCSPRSGDLSVYWYQQSLDQGLQFLIQYYNGEERAKGNILERFSAQQFPDLHSELNLSSLELGDSALYFCASSVGGSQETQYFGPGTRLLVL.

V is TRBV7-3 and J is TRBJ2-1, with D possibly TRBD1 on 6 matching bases. The CDR3 has 17 residues. Trimming stripped 2 bases from V and 0 bases from J, with 14 bases between. The V gene's germline CDR1 is SGHTA and CDR2 FQGTGA. CDR3: CASSLQPGQSSYNEQFF. The CDR3 DNA reads TGTGCCAGCAGCTTACAGCCGGGACAAAGCTCCTACAATGAGCAGTTCTTC.

V usage is TRBV27 and J usage is TRBJ2-7, with TRBD1 as a possible D gene (5 bases). This CDR3 is built from 12 residues. Trimming removed 5 bases at V and 2 bases at J, with 7 bases between. In germline, CDR1 is MNHEY, CDR2 SMNVEV (reference sequence). This chain's CDR3 is CASSMTAYEQYF. As DNA, the CDR3 is TGTGCCAGCAGTATGACAGCCTACGAGCAGTACTTC.

This chain joins TRBV6-4 and TRBJ2-1; 12 bases align to TRBD2. Per germline, CDR1 MRHNA and CDR2 SNTAGT. V gave up 4 bases and J gave up 7 bases; unmatched junction bases: 5. This CDR3 comprises 15 residues. The CDR3 DNA reads TGTGCCAGCAGTGCCCTAGCGGGAGGGCCTAATGAGCAGTTCTTC. It translates to CASSALAGGPNEQFF.

The V and J genes are TRBV27 and TRBJ2-1; D tentatively fits TRBD1 or TRBD2 (6 bases each). CDR3 length equals 15 residues. V gave up 4 bases and J gave up 6 bases, with 16 bases separating them. Germline loops: CDR1 MNHEY, CDR2 SMNVEV (reference sequence). The CDR3 reads CASSSGQGTANEQFF. Here the CDR3 DNA reads TGTGCCAGCAGTTCAGGTCAGGGGACTGCCAATGAGCAGTTCTTC.

V usage is TRBV14 and J usage is TRBJ2-7, with 8 bases lining up with TRBD1. The CDR3 consists of 13 residues. V lost 4 bases, J lost 7 bases, and 6 bases stayed unmatched. Germline assignment: CDR1 SGHDN and CDR2 FVKESK. CDR3 in amino acids: CASSRAGGVEQYF. For the CDR3, the DNA is TGTGCCAGCAGCCGAGCAGGGGGCGTTGAGCAGTACTTC.

The rearrangement uses TRBV29-1 and TRBJ1-1; 8 nucleotides line up with TRBD1. The junction had 5 bases not matched to a gene; V was cut back by 7 bases and J by 4 bases. Germline CDR1 reads SQVTM; CDR2 reads ANQGSEA. This CDR3 has 12 residues. This CDR3 is CSDSGTGTEAFF. The CDR3 coding sequence is TGCAGCGACAGCGGGACAGGCACTGAAGCTTTCTTT. The variable domain in full, with the rest retrieved from reference TRBV29-1 and TRBJ1-1, is SAVISQKPSRDICQRGTSLTIQCQVDSQVTMMFWYRQQPGQSLTLIATANQGSEATYESGFVIDKFPISRPNLTFSTLTVSNMSPEDSSIYLCSDSGTGTEAFFGQGTRLTVV.

This clone was seen many times. The chain is built from TRBV7-9 and TRBJ2-6; D may correspond to TRBD1 or TRBD2 (5 bases each). Trimming left V 3 bases short and J 2 bases short, with 20 bases between. The CDR3 runs 19 residues. Germline values: CDR1 SEHNR, CDR2 FQNEAQ (reference sequence). The CDR3 here is CASSFPGDSPGPGANVLTF. CDR3 DNA: TGTGCCAGCAGCTTTCCGGGTGACAGCCCGGGACCTGGGGCCAACGTCCTGACTTTC.

This clone was observed a single time. The chain is built from TRBV6-5 and TRBJ2-1, with 8 bases that match TRBD2. This CDR3 is built from 13 residues. Trimming removed 8 bases from V and 4 bases from J; junction bases left unmatched: 4. The V gene's germline CDR1 is MNHEY and CDR2 SVGAGI. In DNA form, the CDR3 reads TGTGCCAGCGGGACTAGGGTATACAATGAGCAGTTCTTC. Amino acid sequence: CASGTRVYNEQFF.

This rearrangement joins TRBV4-2 to TRBJ2-5; D is uncertain. The J call may not be correct, given that the DNA end is closer to TRBJ2-7. The CDR3 runs 15 residues. The germline CDR1 and CDR2 sequences are LGHNA and YNFKEQ. CDR3 DNA: TGTGCCAGCAGCCAAGAAATTGGGAATTCCTACGAGCAGTACTTC. Translated: CASSQEIGNSYEQYF.

This sequence joins TRBV10-2 and TRBJ1-2; tentative D call: TRBD1 (6 bases). The germline V and J ends were trimmed by 2 bases and 2 bases, with 9 bases remaining between them. The CDR3 runs to 14 residues. Germline lookup yields CDR1 WSHSY and CDR2 SAAADI. DNA for the CDR3: TGCGCCAGCAGTGAGGTTGGACAGAACTATGGCTACACCTTC. It specifies CASSEVGQNYGYTF.

The chain carries TRBV14 and TRBJ2-4; no clear D. V dropped 1 base and J dropped 0 bases, with 13 bases sitting between them. The germline V gene has CDR1 SGHDN and CDR2 FVKESK. The CDR3 sequence is 17 residues long. The CDR3 nucleotides are TGTGCCAGCAGCCAAGGAGATAGGGATCTAGCCAAAAACATTCAGTACTTC. This translates into CASSQGDRDLAKNIQYF.

In DNA form, the CDR3 reads TGTGCCAGCAGCCAAGCTCCGTTCCCCTGGGTCTACGAGCAGTACTTC. Translated, it gives CASSQAPFPWVYEQYF. V and J are TRBV14 and TRBJ2-7, with D hard to call. CDR1 SGHDN and CDR2 FVKESK come from the germline V gene. This CDR3 region has 16 residues. The V end was cut by 1 base, the J end by 3 bases, with 16 bases between.

This chain connects TRBV7-9 to TRBJ2-7, with 8 bases fitting TRBD2. The germline V gene has CDR1 SEHNR and CDR2 FQNEAQ (reference sequence). Trimming took 3 bases from V and 1 from J; bases not matched to a gene: 5. The CDR3 length is 15 residues. The CDR3 nucleotides are TGTGCCAGCAGCTTCACTAGCGGAAGGTCCTACGAGCAGTACTTC. It codes for CASSFTSGRSYEQYF.

V is TRBV27 and J is TRBJ2-7; D might be TRBD1 (6 bases). Trimming stripped 3 bases from V and 5 bases from J, with 14 bases between. Germline CDR1 reads MNHEY; CDR2 reads SMNVEV (reference sequence). This CDR3 contains 14 residues. This chain's CDR3 is CASSFGAGDNEQYF. CDR3 nucleotides: TGTGCCAGCAGTTTTGGTGCAGGGGATAACGAGCAGTACTTC.

This chain links TRBV7-8 with TRBJ2-3; perhaps TRBD2 as D (6 bases). Germline CDR1 and CDR2: SGHVS and FQNEAQ. V was clipped by 1 base and J by 3 bases, with 14 bases between them. CDR3 length: 16 amino acids. CDR3 sequence reads: CASSLGWRARTDTQYF. CDR3 bases: TGTGCCAGCAGCTTAGGGTGGAGGGCGAGGACAGATACGCAGTATTTT. The whole variable domain, filled in from reference TRBV7-8 and TRBJ2-3, reads GAGVSQSPRYKVAKRGQDVALRCDPISGHVSLFWYQQALGQGPEFLTYFQNEAQLDKSGLPSDRFFAERPEGSVSTLKIQRTQQEDSAVYLCASSLGWRARTDTQYFGPGTRLTVL.

The chain recombines TRBV29-1 with TRBJ2-7; the match to TRBD2 covers 11 bases. Germline V lookup: CDR1 SQVTM, CDR2 ANQGSEA. Trimming cost V 4 bases and J 6 bases; bases outside gene matches: 2. This CDR3 contains 12 residues. CDR3 in amino acids: CSVASGRLEQYF. DNA for the CDR3: TGCAGCGTTGCTAGCGGGAGGCTCGAGCAGTACTTC.

This rearrangement joins TRBV6-5 to TRBJ2-2; 8 bases line up with TRBD1. V trimming: 7 bases; J trimming: 7 bases; junction bases outside the gene matches: 8. CDR1 and CDR2 (germline): MNHEY, SVGAGI. The CDR3 is 14 amino acids. The CDR3, as DNA: TGTGCCAGCACCTGGACAGGGTTGTTCGGGGAGCTGTTTTTT. Encoded protein: CASTWTGLFGELFF.

About this clone: A much bigger clone sits one base away, suggesting this may be a read error. This chain links TRBV6-4 with TRBJ2-5; 13 positions match TRBD2. CDR1 MRHNA and CDR2 SNTAGT come from the germline V gene. The CDR3 is 15 amino acids. With 3 bases clipped from V and 2 bases from J, the junction kept 0 bases outside the gene matches. CDR3 bases: TGTGCCAGCAGTGAACTAGCGGGGGGGCAAGAGACCCAGTACTTC. Encoded protein: CASSELAGGQETQYF.

This clone was observed many times. The chain employs TRBV6-1 and TRBJ1-5; 7 nucleotides line up with TRBD1. Looked up from germline, CDR1 is MNHNS and CDR2 is SASEGT. The trim removed 3 bases at V and 6 bases at J, leaving 5 bases unmatched. The CDR3 sequence is 14 residues long. DNA for the CDR3: TGTGCCAGCAGTGATTTGACAGGGCTTCAGCCCCAGCATTTT. Its translation is CASSDLTGLQPQHF.

The chain carries TRBV14 and TRBJ2-7, with 9 bases matching TRBD1. CDR1 and CDR2 from the germline V gene are SGHDN and FVKESK. Germline trimming cut 5 bases from V and 3 bases from J; bases unmatched to any gene: 5. The CDR3 runs to 14 residues. This CDR3 reads CASSFGTGLYEQYF. DNA of the CDR3: TGTGCCAGCAGCTTTGGGACAGGGCTCTACGAGCAGTACTTC.

The chain has TRBV7-2 and TRBJ2-7; tentatively, D is TRBD1 (5 bases). The germline gives CDR1 SGHTA, CDR2 FQGNSA. The CDR3 is made up of 13 amino acids. Trimming took 1 base from V and 2 from J, leaving 6 bases between them. CDR3 sequence reads: CASSLVQAYEQYF. The CDR3 DNA reads TGTGCCAGCAGCTTAGTACAGGCCTACGAGCAGTACTTC.